This is a list of T cell receptor beta chains from one sample in a study of cytomegalovirus exposure and HLA in healthy donors. Using immunoSEQ multiplex PCR, the repertoire was profiled, and TCRdb retains in-frame clones only, with some absent. The sample has some 150,000 clones; less than 65% are singletons. Sequenced material: PBMCs. These receptors all stem from a woman aged 30 to 39 in good health and CMV-seropositive. The CDR3 runs from the conserved cysteine through the conserved F or W. A D gene is named only where the DNA matches it firmly. Size is stated for part of the rows, as once, few or many counts, or as a class when the clone is expanded.

D	V	size	J	DNA	CDR3
.	TRBV18	.	TRBJ2-6	TGTGCCAGCTCACCTCTCCGGGACAACCCCTCTGGGGCCAACGTCCTGACTTTC	CASSPLRDNPSGANVLTF
TRBD1	TRBV19	.	TRBJ1-2	TGTGCCAGTAGTAAGGACAGGGCCTCGTCTGGCTACACCTTC	CASSKDRASSGYTF
.	TRBV4-1	few	TRBJ2-7	TGCGCCAGCAGCCAAGATGACAGCCGCTACGAGCAGTACTTC	CASSQDDSRYEQYF
TRBD1	TRBV6-5	.	TRBJ1-5	TGTGCCAGCAAGGACGGACAGGGGGTTCAGCCCCAGCATTTT	CASKDGQGVQPQHF
TRBD1	TRBV6-1	.	TRBJ1-6	TGTGCCAGCAGTGAGGACAGGGGGACTTCACCCCTCCACTTT	CASSEDRGTSPLHF
TRBD1	TRBV7-2	.	TRBJ1-5	TGTGCCAGCAGCCGGGACAGTCGAAATCAGCCCCAGCATTTT	CASSRDSRNQPQHF
.	TRBV6-5	once	TRBJ2-3	TGTGCCAGCAGCTTTAAGGTGGACATGGATACGCAGTATTTT	CASSFKVDMDTQYF
.	TRBV18	.	TRBJ2-3	TGTGCCAGCTCACCTCCTTCCTACTCAGATACGCAGTATTTT	CASSPPSYSDTQYF
.	TRBV5-1	.	TRBJ2-5	TGCGCCAGCAGCTTGGCGGGGGAGACCCAGTACTTC	CASSLAGETQYF
.	TRBV4-1	.	TRBJ1-5	TGCGCCAGCAGCCAAGGACGGGGTCAGCCCCAGCATTTT	CASSQGRGQPQHF
.	TRBV30	.	TRBJ1-2	TGTGCCTGGAGTGCTCAGTCGTTGCATGGCTACACCTTC	CAWSAQSLHGYTF
.	TRBV21-1	.	TRBJ2-7	TGTGCCAGCAGCACGACTATTCGGACTAGAAGACGAAGTTCCTACGAGCAGTACTTC	CASSTTIRTRRRSSYEQYF
TRBD1	TRBV7-9	few	TRBJ1-5	TGTGCCAGCAGCTCCGCCGGGACAGAATGGAATCAGCCCCAGCATTTT	CASSSAGTEWNQPQHF
TRBD1	TRBV4-1	.	TRBJ2-5	TGCGCCAGCAGCCAAGTTGGACAGGGGATGGGGGAGACCCAGTACTTC	CASSQVGQGMGETQYF
.	TRBV5-1	.	TRBJ2-3	TGCGCCAGCAGCTTGGAGGCCCAGGGGCGGACAGATACGCAGTATTTT	CASSLEAQGRTDTQYF
.	TRBV5-1	.	TRBJ2-7	TGCGCCAGCAGCTTGGTAGGAACTAGTACCTCGTTATATGGGCAGTACTTC	CASSLVGTSTSLYGQYF
TRBD2	TRBV14	.	TRBJ2-3	TGTGCCAGCAGCCAAGATTGGGGACTAGCGGTAGATACGCAGTATTTT	CASSQDWGLAVDTQYF
TRBD2	TRBV6-6	.	TRBJ2-1	TGTGCCAGCAGTGGACTAGCGGGGGGAGAGCAGTTCTTC	CASSGLAGGEQFF
.	TRBV27	few	TRBJ2-5	TGTGCCAGCAGTTTATCGGGACTTAAAGAGACCCAGTACTTC	CASSLSGLKETQYF
TRBD2	TRBV18	.	TRBJ2-6	TGTGCCAGCTCACCAACTAGCGGGGCTGTCTCTGGGGCCAACGTCCTGACTTTC	CASSPTSGAVSGANVLTF
.	TRBV6-6	.	TRBJ1-5	TGTGCCAGTACACCTTTTAGCAATCAGCCCCAGCATTTT	CASTPFSNQPQHF
.	TRBV9	few	TRBJ2-7	TGTGCCAGCAGCGTAGAGGACAGAACCTACGAGCAGTACTTC	CASSVEDRTYEQYF
.	TRBV15	.	TRBJ1-3	TGTGCCACCAGCAGAGCACAAATCTCTGGAAACACCATATATTTT	CATSRAQISGNTIYF
TRBD1	TRBV4-2	.	TRBJ1-5	TGTGCCAGCAGCCCATGGGGACAGAGCAATCAGCCCCAGCATTTT	CASSPWGQSNQPQHF
TRBD1	TRBV29-1	.	TRBJ1-3	TGCAGCGTACCGGGGACAGGGGGAGGGAACACCATATATTTT	CSVPGTGGGNTIYF
.	TRBV2	.	TRBJ1-2	TGTGCCAGCAGCCCACAGGGCTTATACTATGGCTACACCTTC	CASSPQGLYYGYTF
.	TRBV4-2	few	TRBJ2-3	TGTGCCAGCAGCCAAGAACGCGCAGATACGCAGTATTTT	CASSQERADTQYF
.	TRBV7-8	few	TRBJ1-6	TGTGCCAGCAGCTTTGACAGCTCAAATTCACCCCTCCACTTT	CASSFDSSNSPLHF
.	TRBV2	.	TRBJ2-5	TGTGCCAGCAGTTATATGGGGGGACAGTACTTC	CASSYMGGQYF
TRBD1	TRBV27	.	TRBJ1-2	TGTGCCAGCAGTTTCGGGAGACCGGGACAGATTTATGGCTACACCTTC	CASSFGRPGQIYGYTF
.	TRBV5-6	few	TRBJ2-1	TGTGCCAGCAGCTTCTTAAATGAGCAGTTCTTC	CASSFLNEQFF
TRBD1	TRBV18	.	TRBJ1-1	TGTGCCAGCGCACAGGGGTTCGCCACTGAAGCTTTCTTT	CASAQGFATEAFF
TRBD1	TRBV5-1	.	TRBJ1-4	TGCGCCAGCACCCCGGGGACAGGACGTAATGAAAAACTGTTTTTT	CASTPGTGRNEKLFF
.	TRBV6-6	.	TRBJ1-2	TGTGCCAGCAGTTACCTTTCTTATGGCTACACCTTC	CASSYLSYGYTF
TRBD2	TRBV5-1	.	TRBJ2-1	TGCGCCAGCAGCTTGGGCCCACTAGCGGGAGTGGGGAATGAGCAGTTCTTC	CASSLGPLAGVGNEQFF
TRBD1	TRBV7-6	.	TRBJ2-5	TGTGCCAGCAGCTTTACAGGGGGACGCGCAGAGACCCAGTACTTC	CASSFTGGRAETQYF
TRBD2	TRBV18	.	TRBJ2-5	TGTGCCAGCTCACCACCACTAGCGGGAATTGAGACCCAGTACTTC	CASSPPLAGIETQYF
.	TRBV4-1	.	TRBJ2-2	TGCGCCAGCAGCCAAGATATTAACCCCCTAAAGCTGTTTTTT	CASSQDINPLKLFF
.	TRBV18	once	TRBJ1-2	TGTGCCAGCTCACCGATGGAGGACTATGGCTACACCTTC	CASSPMEDYGYTF
TRBD1	TRBV6-6	.	TRBJ1-1	TGTGCCAGCAGGTTGGGACAGACGAACACTGAAGCTTTCTTT	CASRLGQTNTEAFF
TRBD2	TRBV18	.	TRBJ2-5	TGTGCCAGCTCACCGCGGGGGAATCAAGAGACCCAGTACTTC	CASSPRGNQETQYF
.	TRBV7-9	few	TRBJ2-3	TGTGCCAGCAGCTTAAGCAGGGTAACTTTCGATACGCAGTATTTT	CASSLSRVTFDTQYF
TRBD1	TRBV5-1	.	TRBJ1-5	TGCGCCAGCAGCTTCGGGACAGGGTTTAATCAGCCCCAGCATTTT	CASSFGTGFNQPQHF
TRBD1	TRBV4-1	few	TRBJ1-1	TGCGCCAGCAGCCGTGAGGGGGCGCGGGCGAACACTGAAGCTTTCTTT	CASSREGARANTEAFF
TRBD2	TRBV6-6	.	TRBJ2-1	TGTGCCAGCAGTTATCCCCCAGCGGGGGACAATGAGCAGTTCTTC	CASSYPPAGDNEQFF
TRBD1	TRBV5-1	.	TRBJ1-3	TGCGCCAGCAGCTTGAGCCCCAGGGGGCAGAGCTCTGGAAACACCATATATTTT	CASSLSPRGQSSGNTIYF
.	TRBV9	few	TRBJ2-7	TGTGCCAGCAGCAGACAGGAGTACTACGAGCAGTACTTC	CASSRQEYYEQYF
.	TRBV7-2	few	TRBJ1-1	TGTGCCAGCAGCCTCAGTCCGATGACTGAAGCTTTCTTT	CASSLSPMTEAFF
.	TRBV7-9	.	TRBJ2-7	TGTGCCAGCAGCTTGGGCACCTACGAGCAGTACTTC	CASSLGTYEQYF
.	TRBV5-1	.	TRBJ1-2	TGCGCCAGCAGCTTGGCCGCCAGCTATGGCTACACCTTC	CASSLAASYGYTF
TRBD2	TRBV11-2	once	TRBJ2-7	TGTGCCAGCAGCTTAGGGCTAGCGGGGGAGTACTACGAGCAGTACTTC	CASSLGLAGEYYEQYF
.	TRBV9	.	TRBJ2-2	TGTGCCAGCAGCGTAGCCCCGGGGGGCGCCAACACCGGGGAGCTGTTTTTT	CASSVAPGGANTGELFF